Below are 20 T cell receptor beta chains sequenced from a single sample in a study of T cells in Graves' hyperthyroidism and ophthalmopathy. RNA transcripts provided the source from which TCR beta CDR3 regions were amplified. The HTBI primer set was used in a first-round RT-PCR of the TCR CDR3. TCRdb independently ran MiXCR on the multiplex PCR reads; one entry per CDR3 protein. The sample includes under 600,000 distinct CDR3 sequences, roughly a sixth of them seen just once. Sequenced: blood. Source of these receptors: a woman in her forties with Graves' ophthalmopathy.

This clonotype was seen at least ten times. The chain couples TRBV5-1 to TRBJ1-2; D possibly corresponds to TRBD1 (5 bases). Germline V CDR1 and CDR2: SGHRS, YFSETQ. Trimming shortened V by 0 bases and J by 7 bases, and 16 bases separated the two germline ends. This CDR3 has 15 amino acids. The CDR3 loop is CASSLESRAEGGYTF. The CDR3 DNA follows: TGCGCCAGCAGCTTGGAAAGCAGGGCAGAAGGTGGCTACACCTTC. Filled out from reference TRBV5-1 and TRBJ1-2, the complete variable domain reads KAGVTQTPRYLIKTRGQQVTLSCSPISGHRSVSWYQQTPGQGLQFLFEYFSETQRNKGNFPGRFSGRQFSNSRSEMNVSTLELGDSALYLCASSLESRAEGGYTFGSGTRLTVV.

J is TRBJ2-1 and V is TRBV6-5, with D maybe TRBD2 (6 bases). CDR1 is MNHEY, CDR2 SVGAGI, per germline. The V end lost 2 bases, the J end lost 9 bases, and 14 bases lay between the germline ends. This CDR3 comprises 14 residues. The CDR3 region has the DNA TGTGCCAGCAGTTACGGGTCGGGAGTGGGTGAGCAGTTCTTC. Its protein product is CASSYGSGVGEQFF.

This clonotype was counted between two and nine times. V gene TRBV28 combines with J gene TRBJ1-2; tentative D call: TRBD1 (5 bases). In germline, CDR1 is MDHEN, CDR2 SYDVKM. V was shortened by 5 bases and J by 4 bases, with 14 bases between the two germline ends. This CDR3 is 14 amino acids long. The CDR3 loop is CASSRATGTYGYTF. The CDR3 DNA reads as TGTGCCAGCAGTCGAGCCACCGGGACCTATGGCTACACCTTC.

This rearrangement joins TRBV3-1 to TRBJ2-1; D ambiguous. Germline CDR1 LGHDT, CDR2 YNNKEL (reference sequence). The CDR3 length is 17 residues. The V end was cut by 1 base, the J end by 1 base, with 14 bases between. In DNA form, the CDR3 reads TGTGCCAGCAGCCAAGGCACCCAGGTAGAGTCCTACAATGAGCAGTTCTTC. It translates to CASSQGTQVESYNEQFF.

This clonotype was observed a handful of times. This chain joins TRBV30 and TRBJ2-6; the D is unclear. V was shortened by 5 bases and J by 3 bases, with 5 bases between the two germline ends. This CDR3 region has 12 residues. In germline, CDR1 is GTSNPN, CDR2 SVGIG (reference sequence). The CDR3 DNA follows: TGTGCCTGGGGGCGTGGGGCCAACGTCCTGACTTTC. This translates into CAWGRGANVLTF. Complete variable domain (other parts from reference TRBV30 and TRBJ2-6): SQTIHQWPATLVQPVGSPLSLECTVEGTSNPNLYWYRQAAGRGLQLLFYSVGIGQISSEVPQNLSASRPQDRQFILSSKKLLLSDSGFYLCAWGRGANVLTFGAGSRLTVL.

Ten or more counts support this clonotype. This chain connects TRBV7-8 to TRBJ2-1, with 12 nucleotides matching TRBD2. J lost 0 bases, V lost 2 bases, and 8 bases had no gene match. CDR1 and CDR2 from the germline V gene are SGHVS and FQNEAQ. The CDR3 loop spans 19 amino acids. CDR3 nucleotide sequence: TGTGCCAGCAGCTTACCGGGACTAGCGGGCCTTAGCTCCTACAATGAGCAGTTCTTC. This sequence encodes CASSLPGLAGLSSYNEQFF. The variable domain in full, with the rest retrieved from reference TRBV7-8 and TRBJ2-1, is GAGVSQSPRYKVAKRGQDVALRCDPISGHVSLFWYQQALGQGPEFLTYFQNEAQLDKSGLPSDRFFAERPEGSVSTLKIQRTQQEDSAVYLCASSLPGLAGLSSYNEQFFGPGTRLTVL.

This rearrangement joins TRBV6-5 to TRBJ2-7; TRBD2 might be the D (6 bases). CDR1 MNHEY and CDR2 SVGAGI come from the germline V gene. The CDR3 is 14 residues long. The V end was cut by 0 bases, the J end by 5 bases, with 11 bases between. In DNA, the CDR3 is TGTGCCAGCAGTTACTCTAGGACTACCCACGAGCAGTACTTC. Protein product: CASSYSRTTHEQYF.

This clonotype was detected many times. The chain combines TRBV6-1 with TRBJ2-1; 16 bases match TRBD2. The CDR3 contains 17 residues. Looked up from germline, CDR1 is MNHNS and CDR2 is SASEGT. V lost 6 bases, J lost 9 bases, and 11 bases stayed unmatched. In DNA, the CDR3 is TGTGCCAGCAGGGGGACTAGCGGGAGGGCCCTTTTAGGTGAGCAGTTCTTC. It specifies CASRGTSGRALLGEQFF.

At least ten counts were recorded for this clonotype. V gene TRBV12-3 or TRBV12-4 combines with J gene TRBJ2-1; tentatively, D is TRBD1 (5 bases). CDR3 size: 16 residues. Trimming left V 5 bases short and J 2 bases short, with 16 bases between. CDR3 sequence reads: CASSPLGRGAYNEQFF. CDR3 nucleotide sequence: TGTGCCAGCAGTCCGCTCGGTAGGGGCGCCTACAATGAGCAGTTCTTC.

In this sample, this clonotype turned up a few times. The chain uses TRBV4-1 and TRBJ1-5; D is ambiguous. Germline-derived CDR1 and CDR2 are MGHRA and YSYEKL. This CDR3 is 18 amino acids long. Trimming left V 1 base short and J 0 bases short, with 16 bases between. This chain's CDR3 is CASSQGWQVLYSNQPQHF. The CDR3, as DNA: TGCGCCAGCAGCCAAGGCTGGCAGGTACTATATAGCAATCAGCCCCAGCATTTT.

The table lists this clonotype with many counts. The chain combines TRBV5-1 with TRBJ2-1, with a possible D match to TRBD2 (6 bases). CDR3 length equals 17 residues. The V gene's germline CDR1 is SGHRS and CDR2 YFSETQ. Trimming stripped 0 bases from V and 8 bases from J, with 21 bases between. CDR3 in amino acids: CASSLVSGLKYRDEQFF. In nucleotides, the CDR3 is TGCGCCAGCAGCTTGGTAAGCGGGCTAAAGTATCGCGATGAGCAGTTCTTC.

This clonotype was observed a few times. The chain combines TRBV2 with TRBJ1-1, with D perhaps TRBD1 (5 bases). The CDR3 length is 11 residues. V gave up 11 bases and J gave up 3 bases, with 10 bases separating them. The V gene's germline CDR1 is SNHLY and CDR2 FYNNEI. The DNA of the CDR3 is TGTGCCTTAAAGGGGTACACTGAAGCTTTCTTT. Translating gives CALKGYTEAFF.

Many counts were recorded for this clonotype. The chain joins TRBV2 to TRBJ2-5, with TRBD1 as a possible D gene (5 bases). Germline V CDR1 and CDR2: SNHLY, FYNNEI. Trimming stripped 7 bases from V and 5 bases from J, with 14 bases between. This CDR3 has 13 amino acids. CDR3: CASIEQGEETQYF. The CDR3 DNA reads TGTGCCAGCATCGAGCAGGGCGAGGAGACCCAGTACTTC.

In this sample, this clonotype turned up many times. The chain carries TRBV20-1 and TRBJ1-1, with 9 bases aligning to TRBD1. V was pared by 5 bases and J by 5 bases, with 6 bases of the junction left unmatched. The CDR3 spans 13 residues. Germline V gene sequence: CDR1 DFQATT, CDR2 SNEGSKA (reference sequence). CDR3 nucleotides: TGCAGTGCTTACAGGGGGCTTTTGACTGAAGCTTTCTTT. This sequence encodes CSAYRGLLTEAFF.

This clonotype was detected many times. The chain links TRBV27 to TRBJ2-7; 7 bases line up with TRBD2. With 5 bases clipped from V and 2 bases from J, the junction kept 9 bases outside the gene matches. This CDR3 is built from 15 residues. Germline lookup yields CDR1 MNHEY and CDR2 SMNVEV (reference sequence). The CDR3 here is CASSPRAGFPYEQYF. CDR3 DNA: TGTGCCAGCAGTCCCAGAGCGGGGTTCCCCTACGAGCAGTACTTC.

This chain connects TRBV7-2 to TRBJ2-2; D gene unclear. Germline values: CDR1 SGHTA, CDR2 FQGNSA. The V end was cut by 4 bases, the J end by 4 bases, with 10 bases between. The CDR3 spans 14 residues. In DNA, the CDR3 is TGTGCCAGCAGCTCTAGTAGAATCACCGGGGAGCTGTTTTTT. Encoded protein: CASSSSRITGELFF.

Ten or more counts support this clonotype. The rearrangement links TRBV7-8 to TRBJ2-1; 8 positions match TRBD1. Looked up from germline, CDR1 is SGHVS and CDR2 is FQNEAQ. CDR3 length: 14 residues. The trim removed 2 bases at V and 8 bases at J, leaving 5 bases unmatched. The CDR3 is CASSLRSGGDEQFF. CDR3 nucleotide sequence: TGTGCCAGCAGCTTACGGTCAGGGGGCGATGAGCAGTTCTTC.

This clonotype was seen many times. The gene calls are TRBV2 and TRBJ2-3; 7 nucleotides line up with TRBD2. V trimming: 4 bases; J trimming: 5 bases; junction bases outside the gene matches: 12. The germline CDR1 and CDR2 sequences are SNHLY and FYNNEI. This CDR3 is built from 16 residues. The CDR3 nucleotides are TGTGCCAGCAGTGTATTGGGGGGAGGACTAGGAGATACGCAGTATTTT. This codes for CASSVLGGGLGDTQYF.

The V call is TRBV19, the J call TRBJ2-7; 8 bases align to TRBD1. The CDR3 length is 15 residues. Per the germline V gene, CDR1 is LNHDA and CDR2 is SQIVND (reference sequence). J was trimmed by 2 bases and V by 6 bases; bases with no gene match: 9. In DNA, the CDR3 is TGTGCCAGTAGGTTCGGGACAGGCCATACCTACGAGCAGTACTTC. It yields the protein CASRFGTGHTYEQYF.

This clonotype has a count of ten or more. CDR3: CASSLASHSNQPQHF. Here the CDR3 DNA reads TGTGCCAGCAGTTTAGCCTCGCATAGCAATCAGCCCCAGCATTTT. The chain combines TRBV12-3 or TRBV12-4 with TRBJ1-5; no firm D call. The CDR3 consists of 15 residues. Trimming took 0 bases from V and 0 from J, leaving 6 bases between them.